This is a list of T cell receptor beta chains from one sample in a study of cytomegalovirus exposure and HLA in healthy donors. Using immunoSEQ multiplex PCR, the repertoire was profiled, and TCRdb retains in-frame clones only, with some absent. The repertoire holds over 150,000 clones, with 75% to 85% as singletons. The sample consisted of PBMCs. These receptors were obtained from a woman aged 60-75 years in good health and CMV-seropositive. CDR3s include the opening cysteine and the closing phenylalanine or tryptophan. A D gene is named only where the DNA matches it firmly. Not every row has a clone size; where given, it reads once, few, many or a size class.

v_gene	j_gene	d_gene	abundance	CDR3aa	CDR3nt
TRBV5-1	TRBJ2-1	TRBD2	-	CASSLGLAGGSYNEQFF	TGCGCCAGCAGCTTGGGACTAGCGGGAGGGAGCTACAATGAGCAGTTCTTC
TRBV4-2	TRBJ1-4	TRBD1	-	CASSQPPGQLSEKLFF	TGTGCCAGCAGCCAACCCCCGGGACAGTTGAGTGAAAAACTGTTTTTT
TRBV18	TRBJ2-1	-	-	CASSPPSLGRNEQFF	TGTGCCAGCTCACCACCCTCCTTGGGCCGCAATGAGCAGTTCTTC
TRBV5-1	TRBJ2-5	-	few	CASRRQTQETQYF	TGCGCCAGCAGACGTCAAACACAAGAGACCCAGTACTTC
TRBV6-1	TRBJ2-5	-	-	CASPGVSETQYF	TGTGCCAGCCCGGGGGTTAGCGAGACCCAGTACTTC
TRBV2	TRBJ2-2	TRBD1	-	CASSEGAITGELFF	TGTGCCAGCAGCGAGGGGGCAATCACCGGGGAGCTGTTTTTT
TRBV12-2	TRBJ1-1	-	-	CASRFFRQGGTEAFF	TGTGCAAGTCGCTTTTTTAGGCAGGGAGGGACTGAAGCTTTCTTT
TRBV6-1	TRBJ2-7	-	once	CASSEQGSTYEQYF	TGTGCCAGCAGTGAACAGGGGAGTACCTACGAGCAGTACTTC
TRBV29-1	TRBJ2-7	-	-	CSVDRGSSYEQYF	TGCAGCGTTGACAGGGGAAGCTCCTACGAGCAGTACTTC
TRBV5-1	TRBJ2-2	-	-	CASSLAPDRPTANTGELFF	TGCGCCAGCAGCTTGGCCCCCGATAGACCGACAGCGAACACCGGGGAGCTGTTTTTT
TRBV27	TRBJ1-2	-	-	CASSADSANYGYTF	TGTGCCAGCAGTGCGGACTCCGCTAACTATGGCTACACCTTC
TRBV5-5	TRBJ1-1	TRBD1	-	CASSLEGDRVTEAFF	TGTGCCAGCAGCTTGGAGGGGGACAGGGTGACTGAAGCTTTCTTT
TRBV4-3	TRBJ2-7	-	-	CASSQGLGSSYEQYF	TGCGCCAGCAGCCAAGGTCTCGGGAGCTCCTACGAGCAGTACTTC
TRBV18	TRBJ2-3	-	-	CASSPLQGSDTQYF	TGTGCCAGCTCACCACTGCAGGGGTCAGATACGCAGTATTTT
TRBV9	TRBJ1-1	-	once	CASSVVGHSEAFF	TGTGCCAGCAGCGTAGTGGGACACAGTGAAGCTTTCTTT
TRBV11-1	TRBJ2-2	-	-	CASSLNTGELFF	TGTGCCAGCAGCCTGAACACCGGGGAGCTGTTTTTT
TRBV7-8	TRBJ2-3	TRBD2	once	CASSSSFGGVDTQYF	TGTGCCAGCAGCTCATCCTTCGGGGGGGTTGATACGCAGTATTTT
TRBV15	TRBJ2-2	-	-	CATSRSQGHTGELFF	TGTGCCACCAGCAGATCCCAGGGGCACACCGGGGAGCTGTTTTTT
TRBV2	TRBJ2-1	TRBD2	few	CASRILLAELSYNEQFF	TGTGCCAGCAGGATTCTACTAGCGGAGCTATCCTACAATGAGCAGTTCTTC
TRBV25-1	TRBJ2-5	-	-	CASSEYLGRETQYF	TGTGCCAGCAGTGAATATTTGGGCAGAGAGACCCAGTACTTC
TRBV5-1	TRBJ2-4	TRBD2	-	CASSLGLAGIAKNSQYF	TGCGCCAGCAGCTTGGGACTAGCGGGGATAGCCAAAAACAGTCAGTACTTC
TRBV7-2	TRBJ1-1	TRBD1	few	CASSLSQGVNTEAFF	TGTGCCAGCAGCTTATCCCAGGGGGTGAACACTGAAGCTTTCTTT
TRBV28	TRBJ1-2	-	few	CASSFGGSGYTF	TGTGCCAGCAGTTTTGGGGGCTCTGGCTACACCTTC
TRBV18	TRBJ1-3	TRBD1	-	CASSPERTGRTGNTIYF	TGTGCCAGCTCACCAGAGAGGACAGGGCGCACTGGAAACACCATATATTTT
TRBV7-2	TRBJ2-2	-	-	CASSPPGHGGSGELFF	TGTGCCAGCAGCCCCCCGGGACATGGGGGATCCGGGGAGCTGTTTTTT
TRBV5-1	TRBJ2-3	TRBD2	-	CASSLAVGGPRDTQYF	TGCGCCAGCAGCTTGGCGGTGGGAGGGCCAAGGGATACGCAGTATTTT